Below, one T cell receptor (beta chain) is given with its context. This clone's antigen is unknown. No base qualities exist here, and no much larger clone lies one base off it. Unstimulated PBMCs, after thawing, were stained for CD3, CD4 and CD8 and then FACS-sorted into CD3+CD4+ and CD3+CD8+ populations. All 8 studied subjects were randomized to withdrawal of immunosuppression. The Qiagen DNeasy Blood and Tissue Kit was used to isolate genomic DNA. The data were obtained in a study of T cell clones after liver transplantation (dated by TCRdb to the late 2010s). Study-level background: The samples were obtained from ITN030ST, a randomized trial that attempted immunosuppression withdrawal within 2 years after liver transplantation. Donor-reactive T cell clones were identified by TCRbeta sequencing following a pre-transplant mixed lymphocyte reaction and were subsequently tracked in post-transplant blood. As an antigen-independent comparator for donor-reactive sequences, third party-reactive TCRbeta sequences were also identified from pre-transplant MLRs. Three of the eight recipients were HCV-positive; the others were transplanted for non-autoimmune, non-viral indications. The subjects received no induction therapy and were kept on standard immunosuppression until randomization at 12-24 months post-transplant. To count as tolerant, a recipient had to stay completely off immunosuppression for at least one year without liver enzymes climbing beyond twice the upper limit of normal. Blood samples were taken pre-transplant, pre-randomization before withdrawal, and post-randomization after full withdrawal or failed withdrawal. The studied cohort comprised 8 liver transplant recipients, 3 classified as tolerant and 5 as non-tolerant.

High-throughput TCRbeta CDR3 sequencing of frozen genomic DNA was performed by immunoSEQ, with PCR amplification, mapping, bias correction and internal controls included. In the source study's methods: Productive rearrangements were retained, and unique TCRbeta sequences were defined by the CDR3 nucleotide sequence together with the V and J gene. A sequence counted as donor-reactive only if the sequence showed at least 5-fold expansion in CFSE-low cells compared with unstimulated pre-transplant cells and had a frequency of at least 0.01%. Minimum frequency thresholds were set for each subject based on the unstimulated sample with the lowest template count, ensuring at least 90% detection power. Repertoire turnover was measured by Jensen-Shannon divergence between the top 1000 TCRbeta sequences post- and pre-transplant. Changes in detection of donor-reactive sequences were tested with two-sided Fisher's exact tests. Not all clones reach the TCRdb copy of this immuneACCESS table, which keeps in-frame sequences only. Checked studies attribute under half of the gap to unresolved V genes and leave the rest unexplained. From that table come the V and J calls and clone size; the DNA was used to work out D and trimming. A total of 31,000 or so clones appear in this sample, around 95% of them only once. The ten largest make up about 25% of the sample.

Broader findings and caveats from the paper: Donor-reactive sequences decreased more than third party-reactive sequences, which suggests partial antigen-specific deletion that was not related to withdrawal success. Low numbers of available donor cells limited the measurable donor-reactive repertoire in a couple of subjects. Because no allograft tissue specimens were available, donor-reactive T cells may have migrated into the graft instead of being deleted. Conclusions were preliminary, limited by small, heterogeneous patient numbers and non-standardized post-transplant time points. In 5 of 8 subjects, regardless of tolerance or HCV status, circulating donor-reactive CD4 TCRbeta sequences dropped significantly post-transplant. When repertoire turnover was accounted for, significantly reduced detection of donor-reactive sequences was found in 7 of 8 subjects for CD4 and in 8 of 8 subjects for CD8.

At the junction V is shortened by 0 bases and J by 0 bases, with 7 bases in between. Counted from cysteine to phenylalanine, this CDR3 has 15 amino acids. Only the CDR3 part of the read is kept: 45 bases, read in frame from the first base. CDR1 is given as MNHEY and CDR2 as SMNVEV, both from the germline V gene (reference sequence). The sample was CD8+ T cells from blood, taken 12 months after liver transplant. This TCR was sampled from a human patient who received a liver transplant. Because of the transplant, the T cells may be the graft donor's rather than the patient's own. Recombination linked TRBV27 to TRBJ2-3; no D gene is confidently identified. The DNA sequence is given as TGTGCCAGCAGTTTATCGGATTTTAGCACAGATACGCAGTATTTT. It is translated as CASSLSDFSTDTQYF.